A selection of T cell receptor beta chains follows, all from one sample in a study of T cell clonotyping in hematopoietic cell transplantation. Produced via immunoSEQ multiplex PCR; TCRdb's table is partial and in-frame only. Of roughly 5,000 clones listed, over 65% are singletons. The sample in question was PBMCs, obtained 100 days after allogeneic stem cell transplant. The receptors shown here come from a male patient aged 45-60 years who had an allogeneic stem cell transplant from an unrelated donor, so the T cells may come from the graft donor. Some clones in this sample may be carry-over from other donors' samples. Each CDR3 is given with its conserved first and last residue. Each record gives: D gene, V gene, clone size, CDR3 length, J gene, CDR3 protein, CDR3 DNA. A D gene is named only where the DNA matches it firmly. Size values are once, few and many counts, or a class for expanded clones, and some rows have none.

d_call: TRBD1
v_call: TRBV29-1
clone_size: .
cdr3_length: 19
j_call: TRBJ1-5
cdr3_aa: CSVEDYARDRVLCNQPQHF
cdr3_nt: TGCAGCGTTGAAGATTACGCCCGGGACAGGGTTTTATGCAATCAGCCCCAGCATTTT

d_call: TRBD1
v_call: TRBV29-1
clone_size: .
cdr3_length: 12
j_call: TRBJ1-1
cdr3_aa: CSVADRGQVAFF
cdr3_nt: TGCAGCGTCGCGGACAGGGGGCAGGTAGCTTTCTTT

d_call: .
v_call: TRBV27
clone_size: .
cdr3_length: 14
j_call: TRBJ2-7
cdr3_aa: CASTPTGPASEQYF
cdr3_nt: TGTGCCAGCACCCCCACCGGGCCGGCCTCCGAGCAGTACTTC

d_call: .
v_call: TRBV6-5
clone_size: .
cdr3_length: 14
j_call: TRBJ1-2
cdr3_aa: CASSRKAGSYGYTF
cdr3_nt: TGTGCCAGCAGCCGCAAGGCAGGGAGCTATGGCTACACCTTC

d_call: TRBD1
v_call: TRBV30
clone_size: .
cdr3_length: 15
j_call: TRBJ1-5
cdr3_aa: CAWSVDVGGGQPQHF
cdr3_nt: TGTGCCTGGAGTGTAGACGTAGGGGGCGGGCAGCCCCAGCATTTT

d_call: .
v_call: TRBV2
clone_size: .
cdr3_length: 13
j_call: TRBJ2-7
cdr3_aa: CASSPPFSYEQYF
cdr3_nt: TGTGCCAGCAGTCCCCCGTTCTCCTACGAGCAGTACTTC

d_call: .
v_call: TRBV30
clone_size: .
cdr3_length: 13
j_call: TRBJ2-7
cdr3_aa: CAWSVEGGREQYF
cdr3_nt: TGTGCCTGGAGTGTGGAAGGGGGGAGAGAGCAGTACTTC

d_call: .
v_call: TRBV13
clone_size: .
cdr3_length: 15
j_call: TRBJ2-7
cdr3_aa: CASSSWQVRSYEQYF
cdr3_nt: TGTGCCAGCAGCTCGTGGCAAGTCCGCTCCTACGAGCAGTACTTC

d_call: .
v_call: TRBV7-8
clone_size: .
cdr3_length: 13
j_call: TRBJ1-2
cdr3_aa: CASSLGLGNGYTF
cdr3_nt: TGTGCCAGCAGCTTGGGACTGGGGAATGGCTACACCTTC

d_call: .
v_call: TRBV6-6
clone_size: .
cdr3_length: 15
j_call: TRBJ1-5
cdr3_aa: CASSGRVTSNQPQHF
cdr3_nt: TGTGCCAGCAGTGGCAGGGTTACGAGCAATCAGCCCCAGCATTTT

d_call: TRBD1
v_call: TRBV29-1
clone_size: .
cdr3_length: 10
j_call: TRBJ1-2
cdr3_aa: CSVGDRGRTF
cdr3_nt: TGCAGCGTGGGCGACAGGGGGCGCACCTTC

d_call: .
v_call: TRBV6-5
clone_size: .
cdr3_length: 13
j_call: TRBJ1-2
cdr3_aa: CASSYSSNYGYTF
cdr3_nt: TGTGCCAGCAGTTACTCATCTAACTATGGCTACACCTTC

d_call: .
v_call: TRBV25-1
clone_size: .
cdr3_length: 14
j_call: TRBJ2-1
cdr3_aa: CASSESGDMAEQFF
cdr3_nt: TGTGCCAGCAGTGAATCAGGGGATATGGCTGAGCAGTTCTTC

d_call: TRBD2
v_call: TRBV7-6
clone_size: .
cdr3_length: 16
j_call: TRBJ2-1
cdr3_aa: CASSPSSWEGYNEQFF
cdr3_nt: TGTGCCAGCAGCCCTAGTAGTTGGGAGGGTTACAATGAGCAGTTCTTC

d_call: .
v_call: TRBV6-5
clone_size: few
cdr3_length: 13
j_call: TRBJ2-7
cdr3_aa: CASKFGLTYEQYF
cdr3_nt: TGTGCCAGCAAGTTCGGCTTGACCTACGAGCAGTACTTC

d_call: .
v_call: TRBV6-5
clone_size: .
cdr3_length: 15
j_call: TRBJ2-7
cdr3_aa: CASSYLSGSRYEQYF
cdr3_nt: TGTGCCAGCAGTTACTTGAGCGGAAGCCGCTACGAGCAGTACTTC

d_call: .
v_call: TRBV30
clone_size: .
cdr3_length: 12
j_call: TRBJ1-2
cdr3_aa: CAWRAGGYGYTF
cdr3_nt: TGTGCCTGGAGAGCGGGAGGCTATGGCTACACCTTC

d_call: TRBD1
v_call: TRBV29-1
clone_size: .
cdr3_length: 14
j_call: TRBJ1-1
cdr3_aa: CSVALGTGYTEAFF
cdr3_nt: TGCAGCGTCGCCCTGGGGACAGGGTACACTGAAGCTTTCTTT

d_call: .
v_call: TRBV29-1
clone_size: .
cdr3_length: 13
j_call: TRBJ2-7
cdr3_aa: CSVEPVGQYEQYF
cdr3_nt: TGCAGCGTTGAACCTGTAGGCCAATACGAGCAGTACTTC

d_call: .
v_call: TRBV5-6
clone_size: .
cdr3_length: 13
j_call: TRBJ1-1
cdr3_aa: CASEGGFYTEAFF
cdr3_nt: TGTGCCAGCGAGGGGGGGTTCTACACTGAAGCTTTCTTT

d_call: .
v_call: TRBV9
clone_size: .
cdr3_length: 13
j_call: TRBJ2-5
cdr3_aa: CASSVERGMPQYF
cdr3_nt: TGTGCCAGCAGCGTAGAACGGGGGATGCCCCAGTACTTC

d_call: .
v_call: TRBV10-3
clone_size: .
cdr3_length: 13
j_call: TRBJ2-2
cdr3_aa: CAISERDTGELFF
cdr3_nt: TGTGCCATCAGTGAGCGGGACACCGGGGAGCTGTTTTTT

d_call: TRBD1
v_call: TRBV10-3
clone_size: few
cdr3_length: 15
j_call: TRBJ1-5
cdr3_aa: CATGTGDYSNQPQHF
cdr3_nt: TGTGCCACCGGGACAGGGGATTATAGCAATCAGCCCCAGCATTTT

d_call: TRBD2
v_call: TRBV19
clone_size: .
cdr3_length: 16
j_call: TRBJ2-7
cdr3_aa: CASSTSGTSGFYEQYF
cdr3_nt: TGTGCCAGTAGTACGAGTGGGACTAGCGGATTCTACGAGCAGTACTTC

d_call: .
v_call: TRBV7-9
clone_size: .
cdr3_length: 14
j_call: TRBJ1-2
cdr3_aa: CASSLAIGYYGYTF
cdr3_nt: TGTGCCAGCAGCTTAGCCATCGGGTACTATGGCTACACCTTC